The TCR beta chain described here comes from a study of vaccination and CD4 T cells after COVID-19. The wider study: Convalescent individuals numbered four females and six males, two being Hispanic.

Note on this clonotype: What it binds is unknown.

CD4+ T cells that had been cultured provided DNA sequenced with the Oncomine TCR Beta short-read assay. TCRdb processed the PCR reads anew with MiXCR; each CDR3 protein has one entry. This sample has approximately 11,000 distinct CDR3 sequences; approximately 53% occur once, and the top ten carry 21%. Treatment specified: 10-day PBMC culture with coronavirus spike peptide pools or control peptides (ViraFEST assay). The germline V gene encodes CDR1 ENHRY and CDR2 SYGVKD. Trimming at V came to 0 bases and at J to 2 bases, leaving 5 bases not matched to a gene. The CDR3 has 16 residues. The sequence came from a human donor who had recovered from COVID-19. The sequencing input was CD4+ T cells from blood, cultured in vitro. This chain links TRBV10-3 with TRBJ2-7; TRBD2 agrees at 9 bases. Here the CDR3 DNA reads TGTGCCATCAGTGAGTCCCCTAGCGGGGCGACCTACGAGCAGTACTTC. Amino acid sequence: CAISESPSGATYEQYF.